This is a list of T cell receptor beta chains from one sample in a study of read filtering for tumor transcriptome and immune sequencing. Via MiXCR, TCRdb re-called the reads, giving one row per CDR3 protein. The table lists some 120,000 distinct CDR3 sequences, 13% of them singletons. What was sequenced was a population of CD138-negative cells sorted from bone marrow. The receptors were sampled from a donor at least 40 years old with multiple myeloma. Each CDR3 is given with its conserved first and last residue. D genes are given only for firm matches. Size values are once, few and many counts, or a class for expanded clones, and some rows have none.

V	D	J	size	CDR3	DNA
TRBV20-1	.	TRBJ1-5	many	CSASLHPERNQPQHF	TGCAGTGCTAGCCTTCACCCAGAAAGGAATCAGCCCCAGCATTTT
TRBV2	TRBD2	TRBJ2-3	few	CASSQGLAGTTDTQYF	TGTGCCAGCAGTCAGGGACTAGCGGGGACCACAGATACGCAGTATTTT
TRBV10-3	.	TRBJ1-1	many	CASDADMGNTEAFF	TGTGCCTCCGATGCCGACATGGGGAACACTGAAGCTTTCTTT
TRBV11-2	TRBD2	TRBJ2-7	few	CASSYGTSGSVGLEQYF	TGTGCCAGCAGCTACGGGACTAGCGGGAGCGTCGGGCTCGAGCAGTACTTC
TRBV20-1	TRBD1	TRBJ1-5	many	CSARFRGRSNQPQHF	TGCAGTGCTAGGTTCAGGGGGCGCAGCAATCAGCCCCAGCATTTT
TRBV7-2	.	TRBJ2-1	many	CASSLALAGTYEQFF	TGTGCCAGCAGCTTAGCGCTAGCCGGAACCTATGAGCAGTTCTTC
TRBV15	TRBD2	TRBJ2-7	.	CATSRDPSGGATTYEQYF	TGTGCCACCAGCAGAGATCCCTCGGGAGGGGCGACTACCTACGAGCAGTACTTC
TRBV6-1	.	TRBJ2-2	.	CASLRQAANTGELFF	TGTGCCAGCCTACGACAGGCAGCGAACACCGGGGAGCTGTTTTTT
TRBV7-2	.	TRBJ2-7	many	CASSLGTTVGEQYF	TGTGCCAGCAGCTTAGGGACAACTGTTGGCGAGCAGTACTTC
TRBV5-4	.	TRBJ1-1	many	CASSSRDGTEAFF	TGTGCCAGCAGCTCCAGGGATGGCACTGAAGCTTTCTTT
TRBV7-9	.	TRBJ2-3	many	CASSTEYTQYF	TGTGCCAGCAGCACCGAATATACGCAGTATTTT
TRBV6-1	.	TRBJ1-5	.	CASSEQGLSQPQHF	TGTGCCAGCAGTGAACAGGGGCTTAGTCAGCCCCAGCATTTT
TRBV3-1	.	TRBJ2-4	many	CASSQDFLAPNIQYF	TGTGCCAGCAGCCAAGATTTCCTAGCTCCTAACATTCAGTACTTC
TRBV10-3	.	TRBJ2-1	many	CAISDRGRGMDEQFF	TGTGCCATCAGCGATCGAGGGCGAGGGATGGATGAGCAGTTCTTC
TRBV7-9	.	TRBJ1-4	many	CAKLGGGAGGNEKLFF	TGTGCCAAACTCGGGGGTGGGGCCGGAGGAAATGAAAAACTGTTTTTT
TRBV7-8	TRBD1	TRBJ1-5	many	CASSQDRGNQPQHF	TGTGCCAGCAGCCAGGACAGGGGCAATCAGCCCCAGCATTTT
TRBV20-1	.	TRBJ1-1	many	CSASLGWPEAFF	TGCAGTGCTAGCTTGGGGTGGCCTGAAGCTTTCTTT
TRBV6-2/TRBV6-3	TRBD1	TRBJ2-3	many	CASSYSKGASSTDTQYF	TGTGCCAGCAGTTACTCGAAGGGGGCATCTAGCACAGATACGCAGTATTTT
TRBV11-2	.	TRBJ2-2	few	CASSPGSTGELFF	TGTGCCAGCAGCCCGGGGAGCACCGGGGAGCTGTTTTTT
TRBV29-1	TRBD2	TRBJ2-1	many	CSVALAGSYNEQFF	TGCAGCGTTGCCTTAGCGGGATCCTACAATGAGCAGTTCTTC
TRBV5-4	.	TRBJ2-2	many	CATRTETNTGELFF	TGTGCCACCCGGACAGAGACGAACACCGGGGAGCTGTTTTTT
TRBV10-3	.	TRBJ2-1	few	CATGDSPGEQFF	TGTGCCACGGGGGACTCCCCCGGGGAGCAGTTCTTC
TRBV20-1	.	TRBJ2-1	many	CSASTGKSSYNEQFF	TGCAGTGCTTCGACTGGGAAGAGCTCCTACAATGAGCAGTTCTTC
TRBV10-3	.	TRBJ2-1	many	CAISESGVTGPGNEQFF	TGTGCCATCAGTGAGTCAGGAGTGACGGGCCCTGGGAATGAGCAGTTCTTC
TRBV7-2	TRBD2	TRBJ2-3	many	CASSLSGRDTDTQYF	TGTGCCAGCAGCCTTAGCGGGAGAGACACAGATACGCAGTATTTT
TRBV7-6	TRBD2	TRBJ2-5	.	CASSPGTNLRETQYF	TGTGCCAGCAGCCCCGGGACTAACCTTCGAGAGACCCAGTACTTC
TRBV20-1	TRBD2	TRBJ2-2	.	CSASSAGATTGELFF	TGCAGTGCTAGCAGCGCGGGAGCAACTACCGGGGAGCTGTTTTTT
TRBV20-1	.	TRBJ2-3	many	CSARGPGTGSTDTQYF	TGCAGTGCTAGGGGACCTGGGACTGGAAGCACAGATACGCAGTATTTT
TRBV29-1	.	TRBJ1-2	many	CSVFRTDGYTF	TGCAGCGTTTTTCGGACGGATGGCTACACCTTC
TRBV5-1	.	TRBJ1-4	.	CASSLQGPQIRNEKLFF	TGCGCCAGCAGCTTGCAGGGGCCTCAAATCAGAAATGAAAAACTGTTTTTT
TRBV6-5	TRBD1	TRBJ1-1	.	CASSYSRILGQGFTEALF	TGTGCCAGCAGTTACTCGAGGATTCTGGGACAGGGATTCACTGAAGCTCTCTTT
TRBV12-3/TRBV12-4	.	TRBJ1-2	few	CASSSSPGRGVGYTF	TGTGCCAGCAGTTCCTCCCCGGGACGCGGGGTCGGCTACACCTTC
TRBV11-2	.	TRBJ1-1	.	CASSLGGGRGITEAFF	TGTGCCAGCAGCTTAGGGGGGGGCAGGGGCATCACTGAAGCTTTCTTT
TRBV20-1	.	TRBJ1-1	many	CSATTTEKAFF	TGCAGTGCTACAACCACGGAAAAAGCTTTCTTT
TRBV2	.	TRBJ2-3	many	CASSEAELTTDTQYF	TGTGCCAGCAGTGAAGCCGAGTTAACCACAGATACGCAGTATTTT
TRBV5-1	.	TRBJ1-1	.	CASRTESSSGNTEAFF	TGCGCCAGCAGGACGGAAAGTTCGTCGGGGAACACTGAAGCTTTCTTT
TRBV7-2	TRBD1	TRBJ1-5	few	CASSDRQGLNQPQHF	TGTGCCAGCAGCGACAGACAGGGCCTGAATCAGCCCCAGCATTTT
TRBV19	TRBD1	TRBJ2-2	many	CASSPDRAGELFF	TGTGCCAGTAGTCCGGACAGGGCCGGGGAGCTGTTTTTT
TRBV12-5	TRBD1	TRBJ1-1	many	CASGRGQGGTEAFF	TGTGCTAGTGGCCGAGGACAGGGTGGGACTGAAGCTTTCTTT
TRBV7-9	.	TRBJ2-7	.	CASSHHRLGQTTLEQYF	TGTGCCAGCAGTCATCACCGATTGGGACAAACGACCTTGGAGCAGTACTTC
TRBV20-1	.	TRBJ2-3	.	CSASRADTQYF	TGCAGTGCTAGCAGGGCAGATACGCAGTATTTT
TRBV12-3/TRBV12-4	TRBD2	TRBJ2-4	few	CASNFAGGGAAKNIQYF	TGTGCCAGCAATTTCGCGGGGGGGGGGGCGGCCAAAAACATTCAGTACTTC
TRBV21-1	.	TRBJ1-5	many	CASRGPRTVSNQPQHF	TGTGCCAGCAGAGGCCCGCGGACAGTCAGCAATCAGCCCCAGCATTTT
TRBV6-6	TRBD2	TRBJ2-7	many	CASSPTSGSVYEQYF	TGTGCCAGCAGTCCAACTAGCGGGAGTGTGTACGAGCAGTACTTC
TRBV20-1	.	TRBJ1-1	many	CSAPDSAGAAKAFF	TGCAGTGCTCCGGATTCAGCAGGGGCCGCAAAAGCTTTCTTT
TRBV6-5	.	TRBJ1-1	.	CASSLTGLPEAFF	TGTGCCAGCAGTCTGACAGGACTCCCTGAAGCTTTCTTT
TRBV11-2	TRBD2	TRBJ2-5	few	CASSLDRGGEETQYF	TGTGCCAGCAGCTTAGATCGGGGAGGGGAAGAGACCCAGTACTTC
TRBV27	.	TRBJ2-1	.	CASSIFSIRSYNEQFF	TGTGCCAGCAGTATATTTTCGATCCGCTCCTACAATGAGCAGTTCTTC
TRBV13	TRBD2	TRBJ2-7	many	CASSLDGRAGATHEQYF	TGTGCCAGCAGCCTGGATGGCCGCGCGGGAGCTACCCACGAGCAGTACTTC
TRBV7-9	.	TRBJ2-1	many	CASSGALYNEQFF	TGTGCCAGCTCGGGAGCTCTCTACAATGAGCAGTTCTTC
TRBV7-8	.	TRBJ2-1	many	CASSLGSGRSYNEQFF	TGTGCCAGCAGCTTAGGGTCAGGGCGCTCCTACAATGAGCAGTTCTTC
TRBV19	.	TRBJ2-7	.	CASSPGQSSYEQYF	TGTGCCAGTAGTCCGGGCCAAAGCTCCTACGAGCAGTACTTC
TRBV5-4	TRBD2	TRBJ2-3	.	CASSLAGVPDTQYF	TGTGCCAGCAGCTTAGCGGGGGTTCCCGATACGCAGTATTTT
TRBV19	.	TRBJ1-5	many	CASSIVVQGGQPQHF	TGTGCCAGTAGTATAGTGGTCCAGGGTGGTCAGCCCCAGCATTTT